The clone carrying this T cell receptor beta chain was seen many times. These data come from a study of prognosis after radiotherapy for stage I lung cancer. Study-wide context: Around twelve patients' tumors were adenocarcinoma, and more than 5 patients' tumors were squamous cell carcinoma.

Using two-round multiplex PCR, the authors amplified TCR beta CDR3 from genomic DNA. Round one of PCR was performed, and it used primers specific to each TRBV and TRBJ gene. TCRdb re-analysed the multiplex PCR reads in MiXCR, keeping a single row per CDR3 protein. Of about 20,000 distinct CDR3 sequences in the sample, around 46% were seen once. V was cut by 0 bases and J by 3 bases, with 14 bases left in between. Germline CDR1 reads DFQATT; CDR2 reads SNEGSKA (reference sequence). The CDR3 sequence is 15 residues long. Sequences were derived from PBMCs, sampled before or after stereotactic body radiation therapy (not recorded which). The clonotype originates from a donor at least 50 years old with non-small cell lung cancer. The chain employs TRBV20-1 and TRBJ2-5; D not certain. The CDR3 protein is CSARDPADPEETQYF. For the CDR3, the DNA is TGCAGTGCTAGAGATCCAGCAGACCCTGAAGAGACCCAGTACTTC.